This T cell receptor (beta chain) was profiled in a study of graft-versus-host responses after intestinal transplantation. Looking at the study overall: Anti-thymocyte globulin served as induction for all recipients, who then took tacrolimus and steroids for about three years.

Only in-frame clones appear in the TCRdb table, and some are missing; sequencing was by immunoSEQ multiplex PCR. The table shows approximately 80,000 clones, with about 88% occurring only once. This clone was recorded a few times. What it binds is not known. There are 13 residues in the CDR3. CDR1 and CDR2 (germline): MNHNS, SASEGT. Trimming pared 2 bases from V and 8 bases from J, leaving 10 bases between. This specimen was unstimulated CD4+ T cells sorted from spleen or lymph node cells, taken before intestinal transplant. This receptor was taken from a human donor who received an intestinal transplant. The chain uses TRBV6-1 and TRBJ1-5, with a possible D match to TRBD1 (6 bases). The CDR3: CASSEQGLKPQHF. In nucleotides, the CDR3 is TGTGCCAGCAGTGAACAGGGGTTAAAGCCCCAGCATTTT.